This passage covers 14 T cell receptor beta chains from one sample sequenced in a study of technical replicates of blood from a few donors. The protocol was immunoSEQ multiplex PCR, while the TCRdb copy is restricted to in-frame clones and leaves out a portion. Seen here are approximately 60,000 clones, around 88% observed once, and the top ten hold 5.1%. Sequences were obtained from PBMCs. The receptors were gathered from a human donor in good health. Some clones in this sample may be carry-over from other donors' samples.

V usage is TRBV7-3 and J usage is TRBJ2-1; the match to TRBD2 covers 7 bases. Per the germline V gene, CDR1 is SGHTA and CDR2 is FQGTGA. Germline trimming cut 2 bases from V and 7 bases from J; bases unmatched to any gene: 8. The CDR3 sequence is 15 residues long. The CDR3 sequence is CASSLLASGINEQFF. The CDR3 DNA reads TGTGCCAGCAGCTTATTGGCTAGCGGTATAAATGAGCAGTTCTTC.

The V and J genes are TRBV7-3 and TRBJ2-3; D gene uncertain. V was cut by 2 bases and J by 7 bases, with 10 bases left in between. Germline CDR1 is SGHTA and CDR2 is FQGTGA. The length of the CDR3 is 13 residues. Here the CDR3 reads CASSLGSGNTQYF. DNA of the CDR3: TGTGCCAGCAGCTTAGGGTCAGGCAATACGCAGTATTTT.

V and J are TRBV9 and TRBJ2-1; 14 bases map to TRBD2. Germline CDR1 and CDR2: SGDLS and YYNGEE. V lost 5 bases to trimming and J lost 9 bases; unmatched junction nucleotides: 10. CDR3 size: 16 residues. The CDR3 loop reads CASSLTGTSGSGEQFF. In DNA, the CDR3 is TGTGCCAGCAGTTTGACCGGGACTAGCGGGAGTGGTGAGCAGTTCTTC.

This chain uses TRBV7-2 with TRBJ2-1, with D tentatively TRBD2 (6 bases). The germline V and J ends were trimmed by 2 bases and 0 bases, with 11 bases remaining between them. This CDR3 is 16 amino acids long. CDR1 and CDR2 from the germline V gene are SGHTA and FQGNSA. CDR3 bases: TGTGCCAGCAGCTTAAACGCGGGAACCTCCTACAATGAGCAGTTCTTC. This translates into CASSLNAGTSYNEQFF.

This rearrangement joins TRBV7-3 to TRBJ2-3; 9 bases fit TRBD2. The CDR3 runs to 14 residues. The trim removed 2 bases at V and 3 bases at J, leaving 0 bases unmatched. Germline lookup yields CDR1 SGHTA and CDR2 FQGTGA. DNA for the CDR3: TGTGCCAGCAGCTTAGCGGGAGGGACAGATACGCAGTATTTT. Translating it yields CASSLAGGTDTQYF.

The V and J genes are TRBV6-8 and TRBJ2-5, with D possibly TRBD2 on 6 matching bases. Trimming removed 8 bases from V and 0 bases from J, with 13 bases in between. The CDR3 covers 14 residues. Germline assignment: CDR1 MNHGY and CDR2 SAAAGT. The CDR3 loop is CASSRAGHQETQYF. The DNA of the CDR3 is TGTGCCAGCTCGAGAGCGGGTCACCAAGAGACCCAGTACTTC.

The rearrangement joins TRBV30 to TRBJ2-3; 11 bases are a match to TRBD2. Germline CDR1 and CDR2: GTSNPN and SVGIG (reference sequence). The CDR3 is made up of 11 amino acids. Unmatched junction bases numbered 0, after V lost 5 bases and J lost 8 bases. The CDR3 sequence is CAWGTSGTQYF. CDR3 nucleotide sequence: TGTGCCTGGGGGACTAGCGGTACGCAGTATTTT.

The gene calls are TRBV7-2 and TRBJ2-1; 7 bases are shared with TRBD2. The V segment lost 0 bases and the J segment 3 bases; nucleotides outside the gene matches: 5. This CDR3 is 16 amino acids long. Germline-derived CDR1 and CDR2 are SGHTA and FQGNSA. The CDR3 region has the DNA TGTGCCAGCAGCTTAGCGCTCAGCGGGAACTACAATGAGCAGTTCTTC. Protein product: CASSLALSGNYNEQFF.

There are a few counts of this clone. V is TRBV11-3 and J is TRBJ1-1, with D possibly TRBD1 on 6 matching bases. This CDR3 region has 13 residues. Per germline, CDR1 SGHNT and CDR2 YENEEA. V lost 5 bases, J lost 1 base, and 8 bases lay in between. The chain's CDR3 is CASSQDRNTEAFF. CDR3 DNA sequence: TGTGCCAGCAGCCAGGACAGGAACACTGAAGCTTTCTTT.

The rearrangement links TRBV5-5 to TRBJ2-5, with D possibly TRBD2 on 6 matching bases. The CDR3 has 13 residues. V dropped 4 bases and J dropped 6 bases, with 13 bases sitting between them. The germline gives CDR1 SGHKS, CDR2 YYEKEE (reference sequence). This CDR3 reads CASSPAAGKTQYF. As DNA, the CDR3 is TGTGCCAGCAGCCCCGCGGCGGGGAAGACCCAGTACTTC.

The chain joins TRBV2 to TRBJ2-2, with TRBD2 identical over 9 bases. The CDR3 is made up of 15 amino acids. Unmatched junction bases numbered 8, after V lost 5 bases and J lost 7 bases. Germline V lookup: CDR1 SNHLY, CDR2 FYNNEI. CDR3 sequence: CASSPWRGGIGELFF. In DNA form, the CDR3 reads TGTGCCAGCAGTCCCTGGCGGGGGGGAATCGGGGAGCTGTTTTTT.

The chain is built from TRBV10-3 and TRBJ1-1; a weak D match, TRBD1 (5 bases). V was clipped by 2 bases and J by 0 bases, with 13 bases between them. The germline V gene has CDR1 ENHRY and CDR2 SYGVKD. This CDR3 is built from 16 residues. The CDR3 here is CAISEAGGRLNTEAFF. In DNA form, the CDR3 reads TGTGCCATCAGTGAGGCCGGGGGACGGCTGAACACTGAAGCTTTCTTT.

CDR3 DNA sequence: TGCGCCAGCAGCTTGGCCCTAGCGGGAGGCGATGAGCAGTTCTTC. This translates into CASSLALAGGDEQFF. The chain couples TRBV5-1 to TRBJ2-1; TRBD2 matches 11 bases. The V gene end was trimmed by 0 bases and the J gene end by 8 bases; junction bases not matched to a gene: 4. The CDR3 totals 15 residues. The germline gives CDR1 SGHRS, CDR2 YFSETQ.

The genes are TRBV2 and TRBJ2-3, with TRBD2 identical over 7 bases. J lost 4 bases, V lost 7 bases, and 8 bases had no gene match. In germline, CDR1 is SNHLY, CDR2 FYNNEI. The CDR3 is 14 residues long. The CDR3 spells CASTWAGVADTQYF. As DNA, the CDR3 is TGTGCCAGCACGTGGGCGGGGGTAGCAGATACGCAGTATTTT.